This T cell receptor (beta chain) is from a study of blood T cell repertoires in COVID-19 (dated by TCRdb to 2020 to 2021). Study-level background: Collaborator samples came from the United States, Italy and Spain and covered acute and convalescent phases of COVID-19. Where available, HLA class I and class II types were taken from metadata supplied by the sample provider and were not determined by assay-based typing. The material from the prospective study consisted of cDNA or gDNA derived from T cells, B-cell-depleted T cells, or PBMCs. The sample metadata nearly always contained a de-identified subject ID, COVID-19 status, age in years and sex. Samples came from the ongoing ImmuneRACE study (first 160 participants) plus 1,254 subjects from 6 global collaborators. The repertoires were released in a freely available public database intended as a resource for research on the immune response to SARS-CoV-2. Subjects who had been exposed to COVID-19, were actively infected with it, or had recovered from it provided the deeply sampled blood TCRbeta repertoires that made up the dataset. Summary of the overall study and its limitations: The amount of clinical and demographic metadata varied by source and participant and was provided uncurated.

The immunoSEQ Assay, a bias-controlled multiplex PCR, was used to amplify TCRbeta CDR3 regions from genomic DNA. On the study's bioinformatics: Nucleated cell counts per sample were estimated from amplification of reference gene primers within the assay. Sequence reads were collapsed and filtered to measure the absolute abundance of every unique TCRbeta CDR3 rearrangement. Productive Simpson clonality was computed per sample as the square root of Simpson's diversity index over productive rearrangements. TCRdb holds this immuneACCESS table with in-frame rearrangements only. Some clones are missing; in checked studies, unresolved V genes explain under half, and the rest has no known cause. The V and J calls and clone size were taken over from that table, and D and trimming were inferred from the DNA. For this sample the table gives 350,000 or so clones, of which approximately 88% were detected only once. The ten most abundant clones make up 1.5% to 2% of the sample.

The CDR3 sequence holds 12 residues, the cysteine and phenylalanine included. Here the CDR3 DNA is all that survives: 36 bases in frame from base 1. The trim is 7 bases for V and 6 bases for J, with a gap of 13 bases between the germline ends. On this clone: No cognate antigen has been identified for it. Base quality data are lacking; no much larger clone is found one base away.

One collaborating source in Seattle enrolled patients while the patients were actively infected and followed the patients over time throughout the course of disease. Collaborating institutions collected whole blood in K2EDTA tubes following their own protocols. Collaborator samples were shipped for TCRbeta analysis as frozen whole blood, isolated PBMCs, or DNA extracted from either sample type. The material sequenced was peripheral blood. Recombination joined TRBV12-3 or TRBV12-4 with TRBJ2-7; a tentative D call is TRBD2 (6 bases match). This sequence originates from a woman aged 25 to 39 with COVID-19, enrolled during active disease. Here the CDR3 is given as CASNRGKGEQYF. The sequenced DNA: TGTGCCAGCAACCGGGGGAAGGGCGAGCAGTACTTC.